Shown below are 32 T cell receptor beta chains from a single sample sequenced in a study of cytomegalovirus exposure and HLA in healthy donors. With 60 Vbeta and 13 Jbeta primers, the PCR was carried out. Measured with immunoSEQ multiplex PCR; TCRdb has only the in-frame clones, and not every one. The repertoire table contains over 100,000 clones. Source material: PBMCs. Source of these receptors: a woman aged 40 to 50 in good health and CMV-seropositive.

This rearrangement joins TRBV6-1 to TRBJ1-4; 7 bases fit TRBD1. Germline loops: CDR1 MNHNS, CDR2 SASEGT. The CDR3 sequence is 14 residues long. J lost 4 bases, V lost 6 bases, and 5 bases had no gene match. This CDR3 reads CASRNRGDNEKLFF. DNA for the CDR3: TGTGCCAGCAGAAACAGGGGCGATAATGAAAAACTGTTTTTT.

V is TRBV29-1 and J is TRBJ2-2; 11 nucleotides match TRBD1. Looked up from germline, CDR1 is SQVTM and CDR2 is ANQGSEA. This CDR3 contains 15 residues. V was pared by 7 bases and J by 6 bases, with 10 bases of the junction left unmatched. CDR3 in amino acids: CSATRTGGGSGELFF. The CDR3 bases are TGCAGCGCCACCCGGACAGGGGGCGGATCCGGGGAGCTGTTTTTT.

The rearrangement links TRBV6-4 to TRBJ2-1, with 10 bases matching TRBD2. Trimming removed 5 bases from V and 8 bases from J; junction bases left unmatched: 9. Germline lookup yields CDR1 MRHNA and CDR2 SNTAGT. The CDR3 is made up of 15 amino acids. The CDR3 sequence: CASSNRAGGPDEQFF. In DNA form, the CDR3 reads TGTGCCAGCAGTAACAGAGCGGGAGGGCCGGATGAGCAGTTCTTC.

CDR3 sequence reads: CASSPPIGQDHGYTF. The CDR3 region has the DNA TGTGCCAGCAGCCCCCCCATAGGACAGGACCATGGCTACACCTTC. J is TRBJ1-2 and V is TRBV5-6, with 7 bases that match TRBD1. Per the germline V gene, CDR1 is SGHDT and CDR2 is YYEEEE. The CDR3 sequence is 15 residues long. The V and J ends lost 4 bases and 6 bases, in that order; junction bases with no gene match: 12.

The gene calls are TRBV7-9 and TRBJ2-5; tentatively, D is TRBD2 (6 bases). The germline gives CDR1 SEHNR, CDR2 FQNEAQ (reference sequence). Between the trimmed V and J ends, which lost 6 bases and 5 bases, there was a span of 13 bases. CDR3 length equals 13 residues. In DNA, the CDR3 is TGTGCCAGCAGAGAGAGGGCGGGGGAGACCCAGTACTTC. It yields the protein CASRERAGETQYF.

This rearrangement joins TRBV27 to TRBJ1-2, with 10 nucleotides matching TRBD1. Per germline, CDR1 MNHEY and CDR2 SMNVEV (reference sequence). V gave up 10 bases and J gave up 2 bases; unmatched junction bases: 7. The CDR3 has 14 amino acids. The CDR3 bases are TGTGCCACCGATCCGGGACAGGGGAACTATGGCTACACCTTC. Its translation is CATDPGQGNYGYTF.

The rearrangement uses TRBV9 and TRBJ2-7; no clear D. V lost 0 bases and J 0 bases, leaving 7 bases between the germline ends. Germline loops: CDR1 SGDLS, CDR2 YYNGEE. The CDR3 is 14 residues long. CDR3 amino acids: CASSVAAGSYEQYF. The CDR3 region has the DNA TGTGCCAGCAGCGTAGCGGCAGGCTCCTACGAGCAGTACTTC.

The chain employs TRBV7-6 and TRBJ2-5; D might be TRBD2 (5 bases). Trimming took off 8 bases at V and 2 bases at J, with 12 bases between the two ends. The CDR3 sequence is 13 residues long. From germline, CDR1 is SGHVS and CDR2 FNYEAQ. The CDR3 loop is CASRRSLQETQYF. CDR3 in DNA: TGTGCCAGCCGGAGGTCACTTCAAGAGACCCAGTACTTC.

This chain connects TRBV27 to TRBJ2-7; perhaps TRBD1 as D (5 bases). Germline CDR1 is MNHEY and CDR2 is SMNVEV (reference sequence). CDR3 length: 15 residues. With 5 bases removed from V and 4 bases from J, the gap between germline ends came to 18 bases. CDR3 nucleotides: TGTGCCAGCAGTCCGGCCTTAGCCAGGGTATACGAGCAGTACTTC. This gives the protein CASSPALARVYEQYF.

The CDR3 nucleotides are TGCGCCAGCAGCCAAGGGAAATCTAGCGGGAACTCCTACGAGCAGTACTTC. It encodes CASSQGKSSGNSYEQYF. This sequence joins TRBV4-1 and TRBJ2-5; 9 nucleotides agree with TRBD2. The assigned J gene may be wrong: the sequence end matches TRBJ2-7 better. The CDR3 is made up of 17 amino acids. Germline CDR1 reads MGHRA; CDR2 reads YSYEKL.

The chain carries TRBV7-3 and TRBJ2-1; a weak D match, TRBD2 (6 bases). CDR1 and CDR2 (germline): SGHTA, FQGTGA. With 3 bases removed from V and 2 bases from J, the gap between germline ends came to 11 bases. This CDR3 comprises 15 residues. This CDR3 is CASSFSGAPYNEQFF. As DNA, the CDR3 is TGTGCCAGCAGCTTCTCGGGAGCCCCCTACAATGAGCAGTTCTTC.

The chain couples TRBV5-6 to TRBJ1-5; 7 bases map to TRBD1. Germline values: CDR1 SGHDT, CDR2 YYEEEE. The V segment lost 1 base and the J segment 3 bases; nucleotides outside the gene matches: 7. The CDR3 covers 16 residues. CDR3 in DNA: TGTGCCAGCAGCTTGTGGGGGGACAGTATCAATCAGCCCCAGCATTTT. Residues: CASSLWGDSINQPQHF.

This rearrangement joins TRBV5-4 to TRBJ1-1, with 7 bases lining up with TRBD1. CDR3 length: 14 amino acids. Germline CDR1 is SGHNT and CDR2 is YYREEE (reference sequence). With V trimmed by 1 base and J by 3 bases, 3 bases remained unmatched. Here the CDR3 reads CASSLNRGDTEAFF. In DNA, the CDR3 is TGTGCCAGCAGCTTGAACAGGGGAGACACTGAAGCTTTCTTT.

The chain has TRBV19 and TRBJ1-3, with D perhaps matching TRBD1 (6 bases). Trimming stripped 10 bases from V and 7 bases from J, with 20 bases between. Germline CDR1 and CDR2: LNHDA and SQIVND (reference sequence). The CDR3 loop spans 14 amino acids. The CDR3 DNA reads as TGTGCCACCTTACGCCCGGGACAAGGGAACACCATATATTTT. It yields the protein CATLRPGQGNTIYF.

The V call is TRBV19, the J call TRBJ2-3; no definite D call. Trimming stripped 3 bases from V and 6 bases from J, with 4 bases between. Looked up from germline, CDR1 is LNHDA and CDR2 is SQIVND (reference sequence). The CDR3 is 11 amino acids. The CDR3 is CASSMRDTQYF. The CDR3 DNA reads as TGTGCCAGTAGTATGCGGGATACGCAGTATTTT.

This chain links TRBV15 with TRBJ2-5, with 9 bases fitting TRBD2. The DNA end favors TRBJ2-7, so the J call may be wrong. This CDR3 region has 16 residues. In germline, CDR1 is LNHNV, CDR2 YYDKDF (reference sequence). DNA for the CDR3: TGTGCCACCAGCAGAGTTGGACTAGCGAATACCTACGAGCAGTACTTC. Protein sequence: CATSRVGLANTYEQYF.

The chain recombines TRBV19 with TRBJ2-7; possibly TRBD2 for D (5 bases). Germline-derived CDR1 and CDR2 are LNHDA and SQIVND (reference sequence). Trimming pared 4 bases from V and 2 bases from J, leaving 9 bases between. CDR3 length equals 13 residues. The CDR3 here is CASSKGGPYEQYF. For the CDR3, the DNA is TGTGCCAGTAGTAAGGGCGGGCCCTACGAGCAGTACTTC.

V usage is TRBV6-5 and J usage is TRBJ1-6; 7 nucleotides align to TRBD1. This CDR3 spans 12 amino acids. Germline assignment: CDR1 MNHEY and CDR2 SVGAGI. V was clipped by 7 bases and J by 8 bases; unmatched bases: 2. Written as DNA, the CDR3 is TGTGCCAGCAACAGGGGTGATTCACCCCTCCACTTT. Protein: CASNRGDSPLHF.

The CDR3 nucleotides are TGCGCCAGCAGCTTGGGACAGGGGGTCAACGAGCAGTACTTC. Protein: CASSLGQGVNEQYF. The rearrangement uses TRBV5-1 and TRBJ2-5; the match to TRBD1 covers 9 bases. Near its end, the DNA agrees better with TRBJ2-7, so the J call may be wrong. This CDR3 has 14 residues. CDR1 is SGHRS, CDR2 YFSETQ, per germline.

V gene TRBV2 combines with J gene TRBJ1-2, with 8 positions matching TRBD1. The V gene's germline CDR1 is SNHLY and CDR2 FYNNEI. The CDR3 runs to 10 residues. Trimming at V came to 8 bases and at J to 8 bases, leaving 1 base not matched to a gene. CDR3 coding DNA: TGTGCCAGCCAGGGGGCGGGCTACACCTTC. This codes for CASQGAGYTF.

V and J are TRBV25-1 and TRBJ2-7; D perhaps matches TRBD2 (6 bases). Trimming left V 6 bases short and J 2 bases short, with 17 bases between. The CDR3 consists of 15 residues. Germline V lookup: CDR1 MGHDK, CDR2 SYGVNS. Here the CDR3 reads CASSPTGVLPYEQYF. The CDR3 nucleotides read TGTGCCAGCAGCCCCACGGGGGTTCTTCCCTACGAGCAGTACTTC.

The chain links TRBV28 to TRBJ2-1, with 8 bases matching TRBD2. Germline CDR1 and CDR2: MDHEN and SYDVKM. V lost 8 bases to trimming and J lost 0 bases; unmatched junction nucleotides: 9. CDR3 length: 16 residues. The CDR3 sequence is CASETSAQSSYNEQFF. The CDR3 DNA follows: TGTGCCAGCGAGACTAGCGCGCAGAGCTCCTACAATGAGCAGTTCTTC.

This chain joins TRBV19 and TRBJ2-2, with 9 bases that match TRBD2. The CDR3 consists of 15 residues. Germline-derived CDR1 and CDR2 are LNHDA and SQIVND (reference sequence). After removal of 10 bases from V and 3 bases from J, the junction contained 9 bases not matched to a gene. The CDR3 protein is CATQRASGDTGELFF. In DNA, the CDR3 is TGTGCCACCCAAAGGGCTAGCGGGGACACCGGGGAGCTGTTTTTT.

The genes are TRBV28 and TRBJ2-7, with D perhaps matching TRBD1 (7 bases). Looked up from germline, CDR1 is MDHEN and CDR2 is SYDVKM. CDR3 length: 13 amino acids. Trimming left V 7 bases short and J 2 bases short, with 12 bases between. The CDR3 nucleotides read TGTGCCAGCACCATCAGGGGGGCCTACGAGCAGTACTTC. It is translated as CASTIRGAYEQYF.

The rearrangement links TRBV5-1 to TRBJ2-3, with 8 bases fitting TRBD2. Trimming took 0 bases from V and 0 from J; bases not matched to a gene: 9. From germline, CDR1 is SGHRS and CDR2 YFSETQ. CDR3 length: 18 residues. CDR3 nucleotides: TGCGCCAGCAGCTTGGGGCGTGGGTCTAGCGGGAGCACAGATACGCAGTATTTT. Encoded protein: CASSLGRGSSGSTDTQYF. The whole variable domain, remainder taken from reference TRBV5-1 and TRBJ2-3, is KAGVTQTPRYLIKTRGQQVTLSCSPISGHRSVSWYQQTPGQGLQFLFEYFSETQRNKGNFPGRFSGRQFSNSRSEMNVSTLELGDSALYLCASSLGRGSSGSTDTQYFGPGTRLTVL.

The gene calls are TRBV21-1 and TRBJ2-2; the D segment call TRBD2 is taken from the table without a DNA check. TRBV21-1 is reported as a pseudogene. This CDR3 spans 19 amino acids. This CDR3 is CASSNLITGTPTRTGELFF. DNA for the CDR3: TGTGCCAGCAGCAATTTGATTACGGGGACTCCAACGAGGACCGGGGAGCTGTTTTTT.

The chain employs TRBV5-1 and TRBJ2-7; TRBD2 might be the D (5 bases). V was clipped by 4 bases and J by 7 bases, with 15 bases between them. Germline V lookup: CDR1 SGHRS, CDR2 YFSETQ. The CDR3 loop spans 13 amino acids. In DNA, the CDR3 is TGCGCCAGCAGCCACCGAACTAGTATGGAGCAGTACTTC. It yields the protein CASSHRTSMEQYF.

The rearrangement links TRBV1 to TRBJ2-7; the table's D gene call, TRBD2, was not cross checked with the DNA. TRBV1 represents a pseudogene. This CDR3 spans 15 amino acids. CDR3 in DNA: TGCACCAGCAGCCAATGCGGGAGGGCCTTATACGAGCAGTACTTC. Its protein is CTSSQCGRALYEQYF.

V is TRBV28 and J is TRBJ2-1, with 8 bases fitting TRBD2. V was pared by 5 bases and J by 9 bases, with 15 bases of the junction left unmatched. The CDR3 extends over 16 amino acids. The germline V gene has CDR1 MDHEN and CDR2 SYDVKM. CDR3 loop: CASSPPRTSSWGEQFF. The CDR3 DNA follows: TGTGCCAGCAGTCCACCCCGGACTAGCTCCTGGGGTGAGCAGTTCTTC.

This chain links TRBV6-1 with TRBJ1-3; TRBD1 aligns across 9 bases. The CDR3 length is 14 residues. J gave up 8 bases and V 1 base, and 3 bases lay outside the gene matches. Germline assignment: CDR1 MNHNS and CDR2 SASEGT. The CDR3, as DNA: TGTGCCAGCAGTGAAGGGACAGGGGTGGACACCATATATTTT. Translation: CASSEGTGVDTIYF.

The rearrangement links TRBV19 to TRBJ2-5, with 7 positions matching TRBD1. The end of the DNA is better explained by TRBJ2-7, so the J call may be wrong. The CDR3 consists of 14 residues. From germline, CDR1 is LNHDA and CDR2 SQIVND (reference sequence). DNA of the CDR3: TGTGCCAGTAGTATCCTGGGACAGTCCTACGAGCAGTACTTC. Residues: CASSILGQSYEQYF.

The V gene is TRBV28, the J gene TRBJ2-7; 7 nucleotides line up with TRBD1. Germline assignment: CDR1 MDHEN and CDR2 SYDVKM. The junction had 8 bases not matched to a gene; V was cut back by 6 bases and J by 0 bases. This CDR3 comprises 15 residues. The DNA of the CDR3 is TGTGCCAGCAGGCCGACAGGGTTGAGCTCCTACGAGCAGTACTTC. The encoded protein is CASRPTGLSSYEQYF.